Below, one TCR beta chain is given with its context. Profiling relied on immunoSEQ multiplex PCR, and the TCRdb table lists in-frame clones only, not all of them. The table includes tens of thousands of clones, about 87% detected once. The CDR3 runs to 13 residues. Germline V gene lookup returns CDR1 SNHLY and CDR2 FYNNEI. V lost 2 bases and J 10 bases, leaving 12 bases between the germline ends. This sample was taken from a study of OX40 agonist ivuxolimab in advanced cancers. This clonotype was obtained from an adult with an advanced solid tumor such as melanoma, head and neck, liver or kidney cancer. V and J are TRBV2 and TRBJ2-1, with D unclear. The sample here was CD4+ or CD8+ T cells sorted from blood, taken in a trial of the OX40 agonist ivuxolimab. CDR3 loop: CASSELEVEEQFF. In DNA form, the CDR3 reads TGTGCCAGCAGTGAACTCGAGGTAGAGGAGCAGTTCTTC.